This T cell receptor beta chain originates from a study of beta chain features in type 1 diabetes. Broader study findings: Shorter TCRB CDR3s, moderately but significantly so, were found in Type 1 diabetes patients in all four CD4+ subsets. Sequencing the cDNA could make cells with high TCR expression show up more than they should.

Germline-derived CDR1 and CDR2 are MGHRA and YSYEKL. The CDR3 is made up of 18 amino acids. V was pared by 3 bases and J by 6 bases, with 25 bases between. This clone was seen a handful of times. No antigen is known for it. Expressed TCRB transcripts were sequenced because the isolated RNA had all been reverse transcribed beforehand. TCRdb keeps only in-frame clones here, not all; method: immunoSEQ multiplex PCR. In the table there are some 280,000 clones, around an eighth of which are singletons. This sequence was found in a man aged 25 to 40 with type 1 diabetes. This chain joins TRBV4-1 and TRBJ2-3, with D possibly TRBD1 on 6 matching bases. The sample comprised naive CD4+ T cells from blood. CDR3 sequence reads: CASSQREAGARPGDTQYF. CDR3 sequence (DNA): TGCGCCAGCAGCCAGCGTGAAGCAGGGGCCCGTCCTGGGGATACGCAGTATTTT.